The sequence of this T cell receptor (beta chain) was determined in a study of blood T cell repertoires in COVID-19. Overall study: COVID-19 samples, acute and convalescent, were from the United States, Italy and Spain. PBMCs, B-cell-depleted T cells, or T cells were the source of the cDNA or gDNA that made up the material.

In the authors' methods: Estimation of nucleated cell counts was performed using reference gene primer amplification. The table came from immunoSEQ multiplex PCR; TCRdb's copy has only in-frame clones and leaves some out. V, J and clone size derive from that table, while D and trimming were established from the DNA sequence. The sample holds about 320,000 clones, roughly 85% seen once. Comment on this clone: This CDR3 is also generated by other DNA sequences in the sample.

The CDR3 runs 14 residues. Looked up from germline, CDR1 is MNHEY and CDR2 is SVGAGI. Between the trimmed V and J ends, which lost 7 bases and 4 bases, there was a span of 14 bases. Sequences were obtained from peripheral blood. This receptor was taken from a human donor in a cohort sampled during active COVID-19. V usage is TRBV6-5 and J usage is TRBJ1-3, with a possible D match to TRBD1 (5 bases). DNA of the CDR3: TGTGCCAGCACCCGGGGGGGGACCGGAAACACCATATATTTT. It specifies CASTRGGTGNTIYF.